This T cell receptor (beta chain) emerged from a study of blood T cell repertoires in COVID-19. The overall study: Whether acute or convalescent, the COVID-19 samples came from the United States, Italy and Spain. Sources were T cells, B-cell-depleted T cells, or PBMCs; the material itself was cDNA or gDNA.

Germline CDR1 reads SGHTA; CDR2 reads FQGNSA. V lost 5 bases to trimming and J lost 4 bases, with 11 bases between them. The CDR3 covers 13 residues. Generated by immunoSEQ multiplex PCR, the TCRdb table keeps only in-frame clones and is missing some. This sample carries some 150,000 clones, 85% to 90% of them seen once, and the ten largest clones take around 8.6%. The sequence was obtained from a woman aged 45-65 years with active or convalescent COVID-19. The sample comprised peripheral blood. The chain is built from TRBV7-2 and TRBJ1-2; D remains ambiguous. CDR3 nucleotide sequence: TGTGCCAGCAGCCTGGACTTGGGCTATGGCTACACCTTC. This sequence encodes CASSLDLGYGYTF.